This is a list of T cell receptor beta chains from one sample in a study of fetal regulatory T cell absence and autoimmunity. Method: immunoSEQ multiplex PCR; TCRdb's copy keeps in-frame clones and lacks some. In the table there are some 44,000 clones, about four fifths of which are singletons. The sample taken for sequencing was cord blood. Source of these receptors: a newborn boy with IPEX syndrome. The conserved cysteine and the conserved F or W are not part of the CDR3 here. Each record gives: V gene, clone size, CDR3 protein. The size of a clone is reported for some rows only, either as once, few or many, or as a class for expanded clones.

TRBV5-1 . ASSLGISGAYEQY
TRBV27 . ASSLGIRKTQY
TRBV5-4 . ASSLGPNTEAF
TRBV18 . ASSPRGGTLTGELF
TRBV30 . AWSKRGQGIGFNYGYT
TRBV19 . ASKDGVGTEAF
TRBV27 . ASSSGLAGGDYNEQF
TRBV9 . ASSVDSGGGTGELF
TRBV11-3 . ASSLGASGYTDTQY
TRBV15 . ATSRGRDYNEQF
TRBV29-1 . SVEAGLNTEAF
TRBV6-6 . ASSYSPYNQPQH
TRBV5-4 . ASSLNPGQGVNEQF
TRBV7-9 few ASSVQGTDTQY
TRBV30 . AWRGDRFGEQY
TRBV2 . ASSERTRRVDKNIQY
TRBV6-1 . ASEWGFADTQY
TRBV2 . ASRGGGTGNTIY
TRBV12-5 . ASGFGDRLNQPQH
TRBV11-2 once ASAGAGLTDTQY
TRBV7-2 . ASSLLALSTDTQY
TRBV6-5 . ASRPPTSGYEQY
TRBV30 . AWSVQVSNQPQH
TRBV27 . ASSSHRGSKETQY
TRBV18 . ASSPRDRSYEQY
TRBV5-1 . ASSKQGTDTQY
TRBV19 . ASSPLAGVYNEQF
TRBV7-9 . ASSFSPGLNQPQH
TRBV2 . ASSEGLAQPTDTQY
TRBV14 . ASSQETGVDYGYT
TRBV5-6 . ASSLDFLWGHATNEKLF
TRBV19 once ASSKIDFYNEQF
TRBV4-2 . ASSQVPGRSTDTQY